What follows describes a single T cell receptor beta chain. Individual cDNA molecules in this library carried unique molecular identifiers. TCRdb redid the calling of the RACE reads with MiXCR, one entry per CDR3 protein. The data show 90,000 or so distinct CDR3 sequences, 8.5% seen once. These data originate in a study of human T cells and chemical hapten exposure. Germline V gene data show CDR1 as MNHEY and CDR2 as SVGEGT. There are 17 residues in the CDR3. The J segment lost 9 bases and the V segment lost 2 bases, leaving 11 bases of the junction unmatched. Time point indicated: pre-sensitization, week 0. Indicated treatment: therapeutic diphenylcyclopropenone sensitization with weekly scalp DPC.

Source: whole blood, taken in connection with sensitization to the hapten diphenylcyclopropenone (DPC). This receptor was taken from a man in his forties with alopecia areata. Some clones in this sample may be carry-over from other donors' samples. The chain uses TRBV6-2 or TRBV6-3 and TRBJ2-1; 12 nucleotides match TRBD2. Here the CDR3 DNA reads TGTGCCAGCAGTTACCGGGCTAGCGGGAGGGCCGTTAGTGAGCAGTTCTTC. It codes for CASSYRASGRAVSEQFF.